Below, 12 T cell receptor beta chains from the same sample are listed, as sequenced in a study of cytomegalovirus exposure and HLA in healthy donors. Assay used: immunoSEQ multiplex PCR; TCRdb lists only in-frame clones, some missing. The repertoire holds under 150,000 clones, with about 89% as singletons. Sequencing used PBMCs. These receptors were taken from a man younger than 30 in good health and CMV-seronegative.

V and J are TRBV7-2 and TRBJ2-1, with TRBD2 as a possible D gene (5 bases). Between the trimmed V and J ends, which lost 5 bases and 1 base, there was a span of 15 bases. Germline CDR1 is SGHTA and CDR2 is FQGNSA. The CDR3 extends over 16 amino acids. The CDR3, as DNA: TGTGCCAGCAGCCTAGGGTCAGCGGCATCCTACAATGAGCAGTTCTTC. Translated: CASSLGSAASYNEQFF.

V usage is TRBV4-1 and J usage is TRBJ2-1; perhaps TRBD2 as D (5 bases). Trimming left V 0 bases short and J 3 bases short, with 12 bases between. Germline CDR1 and CDR2: MGHRA and YSYEKL. This CDR3 region has 16 residues. As DNA, the CDR3 is TGCGCCAGCAGCCAAGATCACGGGGTAGTCTACAATGAGCAGTTCTTC. Amino acids: CASSQDHGVVYNEQFF.

The J gene is TRBJ2-1, the V gene TRBV7-6; 7 positions match TRBD2. This CDR3 is 15 amino acids long. With 5 bases clipped from V and 7 bases from J, the junction kept 11 bases outside the gene matches. Germline V gives CDR1 SGHVS, CDR2 FNYEAQ. CDR3 sequence reads: CASSLGTTYSNEQFF. Written as DNA, the CDR3 is TGTGCCAGCAGCCTAGGGACTACATACTCGAATGAGCAGTTCTTC.

The chain carries TRBV30 and TRBJ1-1; 7 bases line up with TRBD1. This CDR3 is built from 13 residues. CDR1 is GTSNPN, CDR2 SVGIG, per germline (reference sequence). After removal of 5 bases from V and 0 bases from J, the junction contained 3 bases not matched to a gene. The CDR3, as DNA: TGTGCCTGGGACAGGGCGGTGAACACTGAAGCTTTCTTT. Translation gives CAWDRAVNTEAFF.

This chain uses TRBV11-2 with TRBJ2-1, with TRBD2 matching 9 bases. The CDR3 is 17 residues long. Germline loops: CDR1 SGHAT, CDR2 FQNNGV. After removal of 5 bases from V and 2 bases from J, the junction contained 10 bases not matched to a gene. The CDR3 DNA sequence: TGTGCCAGCAGCCCCGGGCTAGCGGGGTTACCCTACAATGAGCAGTTCTTC. It yields the protein CASSPGLAGLPYNEQFF.

V gene TRBV11-1 combines with J gene TRBJ2-1; a possible D gene is TRBD1 (5 bases). Between the trimmed V and J ends, which lost 3 bases and 1 base, there was a span of 16 bases. The CDR3 is 17 amino acids. The germline CDR1 and CDR2 sequences are SGHAT and FQDESV (reference sequence). The CDR3 is CASSFSTRTGSYNEQFF. DNA for the CDR3: TGTGCCAGCAGCTTCTCGACCCGAACAGGATCCTACAATGAGCAGTTCTTC.

V gene TRBV6-5 combines with J gene TRBJ2-7, with D possibly being TRBD2 (7 bases). The germline CDR1 and CDR2 sequences are MNHEY and SVGAGI. Deletions cut 2 bases from V and 0 bases from J, with 8 bases between. This CDR3 comprises 14 residues. In DNA, the CDR3 is TGTGCCAGCAGTTACGGGGGGGCCTCCTACGAGCAGTACTTC. It codes for CASSYGGASYEQYF.

The rearrangement links TRBV10-3 to TRBJ1-3; 7 positions agree with TRBD1. The CDR3 consists of 14 residues. With V trimmed by 7 bases and J by 0 bases, 3 bases remained unmatched. CDR1 is ENHRY and CDR2 is SYGVKD in the germline V gene. The CDR3 DNA is TGTGCCATCAATGACAGGGTCTCTGGAAACACCATATATTTT. Protein product: CAINDRVSGNTIYF.

The chain carries TRBV5-1 and TRBJ2-7; maybe TRBD2 (5 bases). The CDR3 covers 13 residues. Deletions cut 3 bases from V and 3 bases from J, with 10 bases between. The germline V gene has CDR1 SGHRS and CDR2 YFSETQ. CDR3: CASSSGGDYEQYF. CDR3 nucleotide sequence: TGCGCCAGCAGCTCAGGAGGAGACTACGAGCAGTACTTC.

This sequence joins TRBV27 and TRBJ2-1; D is ambiguous. Per germline, CDR1 MNHEY and CDR2 SMNVEV (reference sequence). CDR3 length equals 18 residues. The ends were cut back, 1 base at V and 9 bases at J, with 25 bases in the middle. This CDR3 is CASSLLGGVPRRGGEQFF. The DNA for the CDR3 is TGTGCCAGCAGTTTATTAGGTGGAGTCCCCAGAAGAGGCGGTGAGCAGTTCTTC.

This clone was observed a few times. The rearrangement links TRBV19 to TRBJ1-1; TRBD1 matches 7 bases. V lost 6 bases and J lost 3; bases outside the gene matches: 10. The germline V gene encodes CDR1 LNHDA and CDR2 SQIVND (reference sequence). This CDR3 is built from 15 residues. CDR3 DNA: TGTGCCAGTAGAGATAACAGGGGTGGATACACTGAAGCTTTCTTT. Protein sequence: CASRDNRGGYTEAFF.

This sequence joins TRBV10-3 and TRBJ2-7, with D uncertain. Trimming stripped 4 bases from V and 2 bases from J, with 6 bases between. Germline V CDR1 and CDR2: ENHRY, SYGVKD. The CDR3 has 12 residues. The CDR3: CAISVSTYEQYF. The CDR3 nucleotides read TGTGCCATCAGTGTTTCCACCTACGAGCAGTACTTC.